The 25 T cell receptor beta chains below come from one sample, sequenced in a study of CD8+CD57+ T cells in acquired aplastic anemia. Patients sequenced had flow cytometry evidence of CD8+CD57+ cell expansion. Genomic DNA templated the TCR beta VDJ and CDR3 profiling. Using its own MiXCR run on the reads, TCRdb lists one record per CDR3 protein. The repertoire has hundreds of thousands of distinct CDR3 sequences, less than 35% of them found once; the top ten carry approximately 0.82%. Specimen: sorted CD4+, CD8+, or CD8+CD57+ T cells (not recorded which) from PBMCs. The receptors were sampled from a human donor with aplastic anemia.

The chain joins TRBV7-2 to TRBJ2-7; TRBD1 agrees at 9 bases. The CDR3 is 15 amino acids. The ends lost 7 bases at V and 4 bases at J; junction bases unmatched: 11. Germline loops: CDR1 SGHTA, CDR2 FQGNSA. CDR3 residues: CASTYSGQGDYEQYF. CDR3 in DNA: TGTGCCAGCACATACTCGGGACAGGGAGATTACGAGCAGTACTTC.

This chain links TRBV20-1 with TRBJ2-1; 9 nucleotides agree with TRBD2. The CDR3 runs 15 residues. V was clipped by 6 bases and J by 4 bases; unmatched bases: 10. Per germline, CDR1 DFQATT and CDR2 SNEGSKA (reference sequence). The CDR3 region has the DNA TGCAGTGCAGGCACAGCGGGGGGAAATTACAATGAGCAGTTCTTC. Residues: CSAGTAGGNYNEQFF.

This clonotype was detected ten times or more. This chain uses TRBV5-8 with TRBJ1-6; 7 nucleotides match TRBD1. The trim removed 0 bases at V and 9 bases at J, leaving 6 bases unmatched. Germline V gene lookup returns CDR1 SGHTS and CDR2 YDEGEE. The CDR3 has 15 amino acids. CDR3 coding DNA: TGTGCCAGCAGCTTGGACAGGGGAGGGGGTTCACCCCTCCACTTT. Translation: CASSLDRGGGSPLHF.

This clonotype was seen many times. The chain employs TRBV29-1 and TRBJ1-2, with D hard to call. V lost 1 base, J lost 4 bases, and 10 bases lay in between. The CDR3 covers 13 residues. The germline CDR1 and CDR2 sequences are SQVTM and ANQGSEA. CDR3 amino acids: CSVEGAGSYGYTF. As DNA, the CDR3 is TGCAGCGTTGAAGGGGCTGGATCCTATGGCTACACCTTC.

V and J are TRBV7-2 and TRBJ1-1; D remains ambiguous. Trimming removed 6 bases at V and 5 bases at J, with 13 bases between. CDR3 length: 13 residues. Germline CDR1 is SGHTA and CDR2 is FQGNSA. The CDR3 sequence: CASRPVGLTEAFF. The CDR3 DNA is TGTGCCAGCAGGCCGGTCGGATTAACTGAAGCTTTCTTT.

V usage is TRBV10-3 and J usage is TRBJ1-1; tentative D call: TRBD1 (6 bases). V was clipped by 2 bases and J by 0 bases, with 10 bases between them. Germline CDR1 ENHRY, CDR2 SYGVKD. The CDR3 has 15 amino acids. CDR3 residues: CAISETGFMNTEAFF. CDR3 nucleotide sequence: TGTGCCATCAGTGAGACAGGGTTCATGAACACTGAAGCTTTCTTT.

This chain joins TRBV20-1 and TRBJ1-2; possibly TRBD1 for D (6 bases). This CDR3 is 15 amino acids long. V shed 0 bases and J shed 8 bases, with 19 bases lying between them. Germline V gene sequence: CDR1 DFQATT, CDR2 SNEGSKA (reference sequence). The CDR3 spells CSAREWPGGTGGYTF. The CDR3 nucleotides are TGCAGTGCTAGAGAATGGCCGGGGGGCACGGGAGGCTACACCTTC.

This clonotype occurred many times. This rearrangement joins TRBV4-1 to TRBJ1-2; 8 bases are shared with TRBD1. Trimming cost V 7 bases and J 0 bases; bases outside gene matches: 4. CDR1 and CDR2 (germline): MGHRA, YSYEKL. The CDR3 contains 14 residues. The CDR3 DNA is TGCGCCAGCACCTCGACAGGGGCTAACTATGGCTACACCTTC. It yields the protein CASTSTGANYGYTF.

The gene calls are TRBV14 and TRBJ2-7; maybe TRBD2 (5 bases). Trimming removed 1 base from V and 0 bases from J, with 16 bases in between. Germline CDR1 SGHDN, CDR2 FVKESK. CDR3 length: 17 amino acids. CDR3 protein: CASSQVFSAGHSYEQYF. In DNA, the CDR3 is TGTGCCAGCAGCCAAGTTTTCAGTGCGGGTCACTCCTACGAGCAGTACTTC.

The rearrangement links TRBV24-1 to TRBJ2-1, with 10 nucleotides matching TRBD2. V dropped 3 bases and J dropped 6; count of bases not matched to a gene: 4. Germline V CDR1 and CDR2: KGHDR, SFDVKD. The length of the CDR3 is 15 residues. The CDR3: CATSDSGGAINEQFF. The CDR3 DNA is TGTGCCACCAGTGATAGCGGGGGGGCCATCAATGAGCAGTTCTTC.

The chain is built from TRBV10-3 and TRBJ2-7; 10 bases agree with TRBD1. This CDR3 is built from 14 residues. The V segment lost 6 bases and the J segment 5 bases; nucleotides outside the gene matches: 7. Germline V gene data show CDR1 as ENHRY and CDR2 as SYGVKD. Here the CDR3 reads CAISSGTGVDEQYF. The CDR3 DNA reads as TGTGCCATCAGCTCCGGGACAGGGGTCGACGAGCAGTACTTC.

The chain carries TRBV14 and TRBJ2-7, with 11 bases identical to TRBD2. The J segment lost 2 bases and the V segment lost 0 bases, leaving 6 bases of the junction unmatched. There are 17 residues in the CDR3. Germline V gives CDR1 SGHDN, CDR2 FVKESK. This chain's CDR3 is CASSQETGLAETYEQYF. The CDR3, as DNA: TGTGCCAGCAGCCAAGAAACGGGACTAGCGGAAACCTACGAGCAGTACTTC.

The rearrangement links TRBV7-9 to TRBJ1-1; 7 nucleotides line up with TRBD1. Germline values: CDR1 SEHNR, CDR2 FQNEAQ (reference sequence). The CDR3 is 16 amino acids. J lost 4 bases, V lost 2 bases, and 10 bases had no gene match. The CDR3 nucleotides are TGTGCCAGCAGCTTATTTCCCAGGGGGGAAGGCACTGAAGCTTTCTTT. It yields the protein CASSLFPRGEGTEAFF. Based on the CDR3 plus reference TRBV7-9 and TRBJ1-1, the full variable domain is DTGVSQNPRHKITKRGQNVTFRCDPISEHNRLYWYRQTLGQGPEFLTYFQNEAQLEKSRLLSDRFSAERPKGSFSTLEIQRTEQGDSAMYLCASSLFPRGEGTEAFFGQGTRLTVV.

Ten or more counts support this clonotype. The rearrangement uses TRBV20-1 and TRBJ1-2, with 7 bases fitting TRBD1. The germline gives CDR1 DFQATT, CDR2 SNEGSKA (reference sequence). The ends lost 6 bases at V and 0 bases at J; junction bases unmatched: 7. The CDR3 covers 14 residues. This CDR3 is CSANWGQPNYGYTF. CDR3 sequence (DNA): TGCAGTGCAAATTGGGGACAGCCTAACTATGGCTACACCTTC.

This chain links TRBV25-1 with TRBJ1-5; 7 positions agree with TRBD1. This CDR3 contains 14 residues. V trimming: 5 bases; J trimming: 7 bases; junction bases outside the gene matches: 8. CDR1 MGHDK and CDR2 SYGVNS come from the germline V gene. The CDR3 loop reads CASSSLKQGQPQHF. In DNA form, the CDR3 reads TGTGCCAGCAGTTCACTAAAACAGGGGCAGCCCCAGCATTTT.

This clonotype was counted many times. This chain joins TRBV2 and TRBJ1-1, with TRBD1 as a possible D gene (6 bases). The CDR3 totals 14 residues. The germline gives CDR1 SNHLY, CDR2 FYNNEI. V shed 6 bases and J shed 5 bases, with 16 bases lying between them. The CDR3 DNA follows: TGTGCCAGCAGGTACAGGGTTGCTAATACTGAAGCTTTCTTT. As protein: CASRYRVANTEAFF.

Remarks on this clonotype: This could be a read error, since a much larger clone is one nucleotide away. Since the CDR3 does not end with the conserved phenylalanine or tryptophan, this likely comes from a read error. The J gene is TRBJ1-2, the V gene TRBV2; tentative D call: TRBD1 (5 bases). Germline V CDR1 and CDR2: SNHLY, FYNNEI. Deletions cut 6 bases from V and 6 bases from J, with 11 bases between. The CDR3 runs 12 residues. In DNA form, the CDR3 reads TGTGCCAGCAGGGGGACCCTACATGGCTACACCCTC. It codes for CASRGTLHGYTL.

On this clonotype: Given a much more abundant clone one base away, this may be a read error. The rearrangement links TRBV12-3 or TRBV12-4 to TRBJ1-2, with 7 bases aligning to TRBD1. This CDR3 spans 11 amino acids. CDR3 region: CAGRQGSGYTF. The DNA of the CDR3 is TGTGCCGGCAGACAGGGCTCTGGCTACACCTTC.

To note about this clonotype: Just one base apart from a much larger clone, this may be a read error. The V and J genes are TRBV11-2 and TRBJ1-5, with 7 bases aligning to TRBD1. Losses at the gene ends were 5 bases for V and 6 bases for J; bases not matched to a gene: 13. Germline CDR1 SGHAT, CDR2 FQNNGV. The CDR3 covers 16 residues. In nucleotides, the CDR3 is TGTGCCAGCAGCCAGTCCGGGACAGCCCTCGGTCAGCCCCAGCATTTT. The encoded protein is CASSQSGTALGQPQHF.

The chain is built from TRBV24-1 and TRBJ1-5; D possibly corresponds to TRBD1 (6 bases). V lost 5 bases and J lost 4, with 14 bases in between. This CDR3 region has 15 residues. Germline CDR1 and CDR2: KGHDR and SFDVKD. The CDR3 DNA is TGTGCCACCAGTGCCCTGACAGGTCGGAATCAGCCCCAGCATTTT. Protein sequence: CATSALTGRNQPQHF.

This clonotype was counted only a few times. This chain uses TRBV3-1 with TRBJ1-5; tentative D call: TRBD1 (5 bases). The CDR3 covers 14 residues. Trimming left V 9 bases short and J 3 bases short, with 15 bases between. Germline loops: CDR1 LGHDT, CDR2 YNNKEL (reference sequence). This CDR3 is CASVKSGPNQPQHF. CDR3 bases: TGTGCCAGTGTTAAATCAGGGCCCAATCAGCCCCAGCATTTT.

In this sample, this clonotype turned up many times. CDR3: CASSLDGRIQETQYF. CDR3 bases: TGTGCCAGCAGCTTAGACGGTAGGATACAAGAGACCCAGTACTTC. This sequence joins TRBV7-3 and TRBJ2-5; D not resolved. The CDR3 runs 15 residues. The germline V gene has CDR1 SGHTA and CDR2 FQGTGA. The V end was cut by 2 bases, the J end by 2 bases, with 12 bases between.

CDR3 amino acids: CASSVGTNAYEQYF. The CDR3 DNA sequence: TGTGCCAGCAGCGTGGGGACTAACGCCTACGAGCAGTACTTC. The J gene is TRBJ2-7, the V gene TRBV9, with 7 nucleotides matching TRBD2. This CDR3 is 14 amino acids long. V shed 2 bases and J 2 bases; nucleotides not matched to a gene: 4. In germline, CDR1 is SGDLS, CDR2 YYNGEE.

This clonotype was counted many times. The V gene is TRBV9, the J gene TRBJ1-2; D unclear. V lost 0 bases to trimming and J lost 4 bases, with 13 bases between them. CDR1 SGDLS and CDR2 YYNGEE come from the germline V gene. This CDR3 contains 15 residues. CDR3 nucleotide sequence: TGTGCCAGCAGCGTAGATCCAGCGGGCCTCTATGGCTACACCTTC. Its translation: CASSVDPAGLYGYTF.

This chain joins TRBV10-3 and TRBJ1-2, with 7 bases identical to TRBD1. Trimming cost V 3 bases and J 4 bases; bases outside gene matches: 14. The length of the CDR3 is 17 residues. Per germline, CDR1 ENHRY and CDR2 SYGVKD. In DNA form, the CDR3 reads TGTGCCATCAGTGACCTCGAAGCGTCAGGGGGAGGCTATGGCTACACCTTC. Protein product: CAISDLEASGGGYGYTF.